This T cell receptor beta chain was captured in a study of sequential checkpoint blockade in melanoma. Profiled with immunoSEQ multiplex PCR; TCRdb holds only in-frame clones, not every one. The sample lists about 11,000 clones, approximately 80% seen once, with roughly 12% in the top ten. Noted treatment: randomized to nivolumab then ipilimumab (arm A) or the reverse (arm B). None of the patients previously received DNA-damaging chemotherapy. Trimming cost V 3 bases and J 12 bases; bases outside gene matches: 2. The CDR3 is 12 amino acids. Per the germline V gene, CDR1 is PRHDT and CDR2 is FYEKMQ (reference sequence).

This chain connects TRBV13 to TRBJ1-6; 7 bases fit TRBD1. The receptor was derived from a human donor with melanoma. The sample in question was CD8+ T cells sorted from blood (inferred from file names), obtained from a patient given nivolumab and ipilimumab in sequence. In DNA, the CDR3 is TGTGCCAGCAGCTTCCAGGGGGGACCCCTCCACTTT. It specifies CASSFQGGPLHF.